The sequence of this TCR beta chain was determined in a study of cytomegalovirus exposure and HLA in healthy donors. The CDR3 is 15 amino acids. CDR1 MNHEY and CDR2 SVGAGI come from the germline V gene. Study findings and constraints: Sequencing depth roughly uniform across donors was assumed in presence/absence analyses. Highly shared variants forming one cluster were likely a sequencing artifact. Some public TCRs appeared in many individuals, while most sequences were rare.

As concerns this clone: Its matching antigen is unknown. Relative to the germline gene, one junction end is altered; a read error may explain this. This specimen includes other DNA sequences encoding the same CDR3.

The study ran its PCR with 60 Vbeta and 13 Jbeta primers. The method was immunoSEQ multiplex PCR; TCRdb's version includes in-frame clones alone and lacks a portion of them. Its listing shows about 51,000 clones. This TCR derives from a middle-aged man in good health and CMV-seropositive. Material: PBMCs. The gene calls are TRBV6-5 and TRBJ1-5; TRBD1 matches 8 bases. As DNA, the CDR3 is TGCGCCAGCAGTTACCTTACGGACAGGGAGCAGCCCCAGCATTTT. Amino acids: CASSYLTDREQPQHF.